The 5 T cell receptor beta chains listed next were all sequenced from one sample in a study of blood T cell repertoires in COVID-19. The repertoire was sequenced with immunoSEQ multiplex PCR; TCRdb's copy has only in-frame clones and lacks some. Of 60,000 or so clones listed, 85% were seen once; the top ten hold 15% to 20%. Input material: peripheral blood. These receptor sequences come from a human donor in a cohort sampled during active COVID-19.

The V and J genes are TRBV7-9 and TRBJ2-5; a possible D gene is TRBD2 (6 bases). CDR3 length: 14 amino acids. Germline-derived CDR1 and CDR2 are SEHNR and FQNEAQ (reference sequence). Trimming took 6 bases from V and 3 from J, leaving 14 bases between them. CDR3 nucleotides: TGTGCCAGCAGTCTACCGGGACTTGAAGAGACCCAGTACTTC. Translation: CASSLPGLEETQYF.

This clone was picked up a small number of times. The chain carries TRBV2 and TRBJ2-7; 7 positions agree with TRBD2. CDR3 length: 13 residues. Germline V lookup: CDR1 SNHLY, CDR2 FYNNEI. V dropped 8 bases and J dropped 1; count of bases not matched to a gene: 5. CDR3 nucleotides: TGTGCCAGCGGAGGGAGGGCATCCTACGAGCAGTACTTC. It encodes CASGGRASYEQYF.

This chain connects TRBV7-9 to TRBJ2-7; D not resolved. With 5 bases removed from V and 1 base from J, the gap between germline ends came to 12 bases. The V gene's germline CDR1 is SEHNR and CDR2 FQNEAQ (reference sequence). This CDR3 contains 14 residues. CDR3 in DNA: TGTGCCAGCAGCCCGGCCATCGGGTCCTACGAGCAGTACTTC. This codes for CASSPAIGSYEQYF.

The CDR3 spells CASSPTGLSGNTIYF. CDR3 in DNA: TGCGCCAGCAGCCCGACAGGGCTTTCTGGAAACACCATATATTTT. The chain joins TRBV5-1 to TRBJ1-3; the match to TRBD1 covers 7 bases. V was pared by 4 bases and J by 1 base, with 5 bases of the junction left unmatched. This CDR3 comprises 15 residues. The germline V gene has CDR1 SGHRS and CDR2 YFSETQ.

This chain connects TRBV11-2 to TRBJ2-2; D ambiguous. V was pared by 3 bases and J by 3 bases, with 5 bases between. This CDR3 has 13 amino acids. Germline lookup yields CDR1 SGHAT and CDR2 FQNNGV. In DNA, the CDR3 is TGTGCCAGCAGCTTTTCCTACACCGGGGAGCTGTTTTTT. Residues: CASSFSYTGELFF.